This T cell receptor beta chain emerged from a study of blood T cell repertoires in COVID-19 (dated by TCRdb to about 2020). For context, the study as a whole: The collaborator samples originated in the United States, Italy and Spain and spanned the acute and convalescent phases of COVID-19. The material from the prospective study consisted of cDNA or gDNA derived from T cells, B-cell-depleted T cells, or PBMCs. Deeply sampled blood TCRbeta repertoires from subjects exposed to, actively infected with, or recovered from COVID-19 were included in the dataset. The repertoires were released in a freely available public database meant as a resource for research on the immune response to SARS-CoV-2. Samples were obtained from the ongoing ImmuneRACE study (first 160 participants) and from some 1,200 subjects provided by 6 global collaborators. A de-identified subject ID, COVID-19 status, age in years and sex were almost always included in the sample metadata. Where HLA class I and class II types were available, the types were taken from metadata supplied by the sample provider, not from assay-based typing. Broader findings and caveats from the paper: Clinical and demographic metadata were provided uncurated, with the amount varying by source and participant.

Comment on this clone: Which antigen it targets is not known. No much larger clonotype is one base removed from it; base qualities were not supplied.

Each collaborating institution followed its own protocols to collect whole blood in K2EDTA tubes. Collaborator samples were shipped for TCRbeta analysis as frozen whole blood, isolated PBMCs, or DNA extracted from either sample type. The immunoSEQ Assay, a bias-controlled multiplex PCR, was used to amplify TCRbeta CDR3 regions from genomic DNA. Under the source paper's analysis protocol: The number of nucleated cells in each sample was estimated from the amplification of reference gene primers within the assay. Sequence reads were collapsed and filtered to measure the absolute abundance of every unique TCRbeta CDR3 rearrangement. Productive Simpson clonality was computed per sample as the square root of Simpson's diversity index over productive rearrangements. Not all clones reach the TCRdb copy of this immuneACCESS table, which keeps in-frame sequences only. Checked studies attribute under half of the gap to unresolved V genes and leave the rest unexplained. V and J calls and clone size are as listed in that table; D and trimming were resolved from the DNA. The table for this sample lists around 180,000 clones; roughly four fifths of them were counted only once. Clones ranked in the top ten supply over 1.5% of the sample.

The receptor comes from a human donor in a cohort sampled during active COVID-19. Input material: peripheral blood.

The sequence in DNA is TGTGCCAGCAGGAGAGGGTCGGATGGCTACACCTTC. This codes for CASRRGSDGYTF. Recombination connected TRBV2 to TRBJ1-2, with the D gene uncertain. The CDR3 starts with the cysteine, ends with the phenylalanine, and has 12 residues. Only CDR3 DNA is held: 36 bases, read in frame from base 1. Reading the germline V gene gives CDR1 SNHLY and CDR2 FYNNEI. V drops 6 bases and J drops 6 bases, leaving 11 bases in between.